A single sample gave rise to the 27 T cell receptor beta chains below, sequenced in a study of neurological immune-mediated disorders. TCRdb reanalysed the 5' RACE reads using MiXCR and keeps one entry per CDR3 protein. The data hold more than 15,000 distinct CDR3 sequences, with approximately 3.7% observed a single time. Sequenced input: CD8+ T cells from blood. The receptors originated from a middle-aged woman in good health.

This clonotype was recorded at least ten times. V and J are TRBV14 and TRBJ2-7, with no clear D. The ends were cut back, 6 bases at V and 3 bases at J, with 18 bases in the middle. Germline V gene sequence: CDR1 SGHDN, CDR2 FVKESK. The CDR3 spans 15 residues. CDR3 protein: CASRHQATFNYEQYF. In DNA form, the CDR3 reads TGTGCCAGCAGACATCAGGCTACCTTCAACTACGAGCAGTACTTC. Full variable domain (outside the CDR3, taken from reference TRBV14 and TRBJ2-7): EAGVTQFPSHSVIEKGQTVTLRCDPISGHDNLYWYRRVMGKEIKFLLHFVKESKQDESGMPNNRFLAERTGGTYSTLKVQPAELEDSGVYFCASRHQATFNYEQYFGPGTRLTVT.

This clonotype is classed as medium-sized. This chain joins TRBV6-5 and TRBJ2-7; tentatively, D is TRBD1 or TRBD2 (5 bases each). The CDR3 covers 14 residues. Germline assignment: CDR1 MNHEY and CDR2 SVGAGI. V dropped 2 bases and J dropped 3 bases, with 11 bases sitting between them. CDR3 in amino acids: CASSYLGRNYEQYF. The CDR3 DNA sequence: TGTGCCAGCAGTTACCTGGGACGGAACTACGAGCAGTACTTC.

Worth noting for this clonotype: A read error is likely, as this CDR3 ends without the conserved phenylalanine or tryptophan. The V and J genes are TRBV7-8 and TRBJ1-5; 8 bases fit TRBD1. The germline CDR1 and CDR2 sequences are SGHVS and FQNEAQ. CDR3 length: 16 amino acids. V gave up 5 bases and J gave up 0 bases; unmatched junction bases: 6. Here the CDR3 DNA reads TGTGCCAGCAGCCCAAGGGACAGGCTTAGCAATCAGCCCCAGCATGGT. Translating gives CASSPRDRLSNQPQHG.

This clonotype has ten or more counts. The CDR3, as DNA: TGCAGCGTTGAAGGGACAGGGACCTCCTACGAGCAGTACTTC. Its translation: CSVEGTGTSYEQYF. The gene calls are TRBV29-1 and TRBJ2-7, with 8 nucleotides matching TRBD1. Germline V gives CDR1 SQVTM, CDR2 ANQGSEA. The CDR3 consists of 14 residues. V shed 1 base and J 0 bases; nucleotides not matched to a gene: 2.

This clonotype was counted at least ten times. The chain recombines TRBV5-6 with TRBJ2-1, with no clear D. The V end lost 0 bases, the J end lost 6 bases, and 10 bases lay between the germline ends. This CDR3 comprises 14 residues. Germline loops: CDR1 SGHDT, CDR2 YYEEEE. The CDR3 DNA follows: TGTGCCAGCAGCTTGGGGGTGGCCCCCAATGAGCAGTTCTTC. This gives the protein CASSLGVAPNEQFF.

This clonotype was seen at least ten times. The J gene is TRBJ2-1, the V gene TRBV5-5; TRBD2 matches 7 bases. Per the germline V gene, CDR1 is SGHKS and CDR2 is YYEKEE (reference sequence). V was clipped by 4 bases and J by 10 bases; unmatched bases: 11. This CDR3 spans 14 amino acids. CDR3 DNA: TGTGCCAGCAGCAGGGACGCGGGAGTACGAGAGCAGTTCTTC. Its protein product is CASSRDAGVREQFF. Full variable domain (outside the CDR3, taken from reference TRBV5-5 and TRBJ2-1): DAGVTQSPTHLIKTRGQQVTLRCSPISGHKSVSWYQQVLGQGPQFIFQYYEKEERGRGNFPDRFSARQFPNYSSELNVNALLLGDSALYLCASSRDAGVREQFFGPGTRLTVL.

There are many counts of this clonotype. The rearrangement links TRBV5-5 to TRBJ2-2; D is ambiguous. The CDR3 consists of 15 residues. The germline V and J ends were trimmed by 5 bases and 4 bases, with 15 bases remaining between them. The germline gives CDR1 SGHKS, CDR2 YYEKEE (reference sequence). This CDR3 reads CASRSNTDFTGELFF. The CDR3 region has the DNA TGTGCCAGCAGATCCAACACAGATTTCACCGGGGAGCTGTTTTTT.

This clonotype has ten or more counts. The gene calls are TRBV6-5 and TRBJ2-1; D might be TRBD2 (6 bases). This CDR3 is built from 17 residues. Germline values: CDR1 MNHEY, CDR2 SVGAGI. V was trimmed by 5 bases and J by 4 bases, leaving 21 bases between them. The CDR3 loop reads CASSTTGRSERYNEQFF. The CDR3 bases are TGTGCCAGCAGTACGACTGGGAGGTCCGAGAGGTACAATGAGCAGTTCTTC.

The chain carries TRBV12-3 or TRBV12-4 and TRBJ2-3; 7 bases fit TRBD1. J gave up 1 base and V 6 bases, and 4 bases lay outside the gene matches. The CDR3 consists of 14 residues. As DNA, the CDR3 is TGTGCCAGCAGCAGGGACAGACGCACAGATACGCAGTATTTT. This translates into CASSRDRRTDTQYF.

This clonotype was counted at least ten times. The chain joins TRBV4-2 to TRBJ2-5, with 8 positions matching TRBD2. With V trimmed by 4 bases and J by 5 bases, 9 bases remained unmatched. Germline lookup yields CDR1 LGHNA and CDR2 YNFKEQ. CDR3 length: 15 amino acids. The CDR3 reads CASSRSSGSPETQYF. CDR3 DNA: TGTGCCAGCAGCCGCTCAAGCGGGAGTCCGGAGACCCAGTACTTC.

This clonotype turned up a few times. The chain recombines TRBV7-9 with TRBJ1-6, with D unresolved. V was pared by 1 base and J by 2 bases, with 9 bases between. Looked up from germline, CDR1 is SEHNR and CDR2 is FQNEAQ (reference sequence). The CDR3 has 16 residues. Here the CDR3 DNA reads TGTGCCAGCAGCTTAGGCTCGAGGACCTATAATTCACCCCTCCACTTT. Translated: CASSLGSRTYNSPLHF.

The V call is TRBV9, the J call TRBJ2-1; the D gene is possibly TRBD2 (6 bases). V was cut by 0 bases and J by 9 bases, with 13 bases left in between. The CDR3 length is 14 residues. Germline CDR1 and CDR2: SGDLS and YYNGEE. The CDR3 protein is CASSVDGGTGEQFF. DNA of the CDR3: TGTGCCAGCAGCGTAGACGGAGGGACGGGTGAGCAGTTCTTC.

This clonotype was detected many times. The chain uses TRBV11-2 and TRBJ2-1, with 13 bases matching TRBD2. Losses at the gene ends were 5 bases for V and 0 bases for J; bases not matched to a gene: 4. Germline V gives CDR1 SGHAT, CDR2 FQNNGV. The CDR3 totals 17 residues. This chain's CDR3 is CASSHWTSGSSYNEQFF. DNA for the CDR3: TGTGCCAGCAGCCACTGGACTAGCGGGAGCTCCTACAATGAGCAGTTCTTC.

This clonotype was picked up many times. This chain connects TRBV11-3 to TRBJ2-5; D is ambiguous. Germline V CDR1 and CDR2: SGHNT, YENEEA. The V gene lost 7 bases and the J gene lost 5 bases, with 23 bases spanning the gap. The CDR3 extends over 16 amino acids. CDR3 sequence reads: CASTPTEIPGWETQYF. Written as DNA, the CDR3 is TGTGCCAGCACCCCGACGGAAATACCAGGTTGGGAGACCCAGTACTTC.

This clonotype has at least ten counts. The V gene is TRBV7-6, the J gene TRBJ2-1; 9 bases agree with TRBD2. V shed 1 base and J 0 bases; nucleotides not matched to a gene: 10. Germline CDR1 SGHVS, CDR2 FNYEAQ. The CDR3 spans 19 residues. Written as DNA, the CDR3 is TGTGCCAGCAGCTTAGGCTGGCGGGAGGGCCGGAGCTCCTACAATGAGCAGTTCTTC. It encodes CASSLGWREGRSSYNEQFF.

This clonotype occurred many times. The chain carries TRBV20-1 and TRBJ1-2, with TRBD1 matching 9 bases. The ends lost 5 bases at V and 5 bases at J; junction bases unmatched: 6. CDR1 DFQATT and CDR2 SNEGSKA come from the germline V gene (reference sequence). This CDR3 contains 13 residues. CDR3 region: CSAPDRGLYGYTF. The CDR3 coding sequence is TGCAGTGCTCCGGACAGGGGCCTATATGGCTACACCTTC.

This clonotype occurred many times. The chain is built from TRBV28 and TRBJ2-3, with D maybe TRBD2 (6 bases). Germline values: CDR1 MDHEN, CDR2 SYDVKM. This CDR3 has 14 residues. V was shortened by 5 bases and J by 0 bases, with 9 bases between the two germline ends. The CDR3 reads CASSLGGSTDTQYF. The DNA for the CDR3 is TGTGCCAGCAGTCTCGGGGGTAGCACAGATACGCAGTATTTT. The whole variable domain, remainder taken from reference TRBV28 and TRBJ2-3, is DVKVTQSSRYLVKRTGEKVFLECVQDMDHENMFWYRQDPGLGLRLIYFSYDVKMKEKGDIPEGYSVSREKKERFSLILESASTNQTSMYLCASSLGGSTDTQYFGPGTRLTVL.

Ten or more counts support this clonotype. This rearrangement joins TRBV12-3 or TRBV12-4 to TRBJ2-7; 9 nucleotides agree with TRBD2. CDR3 length equals 12 residues. V lost 8 bases, J lost 3 bases, and 2 bases stayed unmatched. The CDR3 reads CASRREGYEQYF. The CDR3 nucleotides are TGTGCCAGCCGGCGGGAGGGCTACGAGCAGTACTTC.

This clonotype has ten or more counts. The rearrangement joins TRBV3-1 to TRBJ2-1; TRBD2 agrees at 10 bases. CDR3 length equals 17 residues. Losses at the gene ends were 1 base for V and 1 base for J; bases not matched to a gene: 4. The germline CDR1 and CDR2 sequences are LGHDT and YNNKEL (reference sequence). The CDR3 bases are TGTGCCAGCAGCCAAGCCCCTAGCGGGAGTTCCTACAATGAGCAGTTCTTC. Residues: CASSQAPSGSSYNEQFF.

This clonotype was seen repeatedly, ten times or more. The J gene is TRBJ1-2, the V gene TRBV15; 12 bases align to TRBD1. The junction had 6 bases not matched to a gene; V was cut back by 6 bases and J by 10 bases. This CDR3 has 13 residues. CDR1 is LNHNV, CDR2 YYDKDF, per germline (reference sequence). The CDR3 sequence: CATSTGTGGFYTF. In DNA, the CDR3 is TGTGCCACCAGTACCGGGACAGGGGGCTTCTACACCTTC.

By its share, this clonotype is medium-sized. The chain joins TRBV20-1 to TRBJ2-1, with D maybe TRBD1 (5 bases). This CDR3 has 16 amino acids. Germline CDR1 and CDR2: DFQATT and SNEGSKA (reference sequence). Trimming left V 0 bases short and J 6 bases short, with 18 bases between. CDR3 sequence reads: CSARDLRALELNEQFF. CDR3 nucleotide sequence: TGCAGTGCTAGAGATCTCAGGGCCCTAGAGCTCAATGAGCAGTTCTTC.

There are a few counts of this clonotype. This could be a read error, since a much larger clone is one nucleotide away. J is TRBJ2-1 and V is TRBV6-4; 7 positions match TRBD2. The junction had 9 bases not matched to a gene; V was cut back by 7 bases and J by 6 bases. In germline, CDR1 is MRHNA, CDR2 SNTAGT. CDR3 length: 14 amino acids. In DNA, the CDR3 is TGTGCCAGCAATCTTGGGGAGGGCTCCAATGAGCAGTTCTTC. Amino acids: CASNLGEGSNEQFF.

This clonotype was picked up many times. The chain links TRBV9 to TRBJ2-1; 16 bases align to TRBD2. The germline gives CDR1 SGDLS, CDR2 YYNGEE. J was trimmed by 7 bases and V by 3 bases; bases with no gene match: 19. The CDR3 consists of 21 residues. DNA of the CDR3: TGTGCCAGCAGCGAGGGCCTACCGGGACTAGCGGGAGGGCCGGAAGGAAATGAGCAGTTCTTC. Amino acids: CASSEGLPGLAGGPEGNEQFF.

This clonotype came up many times. The rearrangement joins TRBV27 to TRBJ1-4, with no clear D. Between the trimmed V and J ends, which lost 6 bases and 8 bases, there was a span of 16 bases. CDR1 and CDR2 from the germline V gene are MNHEY and SMNVEV (reference sequence). The CDR3 is 14 residues long. CDR3: CASSPLLGGEKLFF. CDR3 sequence (DNA): TGTGCCAGCAGCCCCTTGTTGGGTGGCGAAAAACTGTTTTTT. Full variable domain (outside the CDR3, taken from reference TRBV27 and TRBJ1-4): EAQVTQNPRYLITVTGKKLTVTCSQNMNHEYMSWYRQDPGLGLRQIYYSMNVEVTDKGDVPEGYKVSRKEKRNFPLILESPSPNQTSLYFCASSPLLGGEKLFFGSGTQLSVL.

The table lists this clonotype with many counts. V gene TRBV7-9 combines with J gene TRBJ2-7, with 12 bases matching TRBD2. The length of the CDR3 is 16 residues. The V gene's germline CDR1 is SEHNR and CDR2 FQNEAQ (reference sequence). Trimming cost V 5 bases and J 0 bases; bases outside gene matches: 5. The CDR3 DNA is TGTGCCAGCAGCGCGGGACTAGCGGGCGCCTCCTACGAGCAGTACTTC. This gives the protein CASSAGLAGASYEQYF.

There are many counts of this clonotype. The gene calls are TRBV4-1 and TRBJ2-7; D uncertain. The CDR3 totals 13 residues. V dropped 5 bases and J dropped 1 base, with 9 bases sitting between them. Per the germline V gene, CDR1 is MGHRA and CDR2 is YSYEKL. CDR3 sequence: CASSNGGSYEQYF. The CDR3 DNA is TGCGCCAGCAGCAACGGCGGTTCCTACGAGCAGTACTTC.

This clonotype was detected many times. The chain combines TRBV5-6 with TRBJ2-7; 11 nucleotides line up with TRBD2. The junction had 9 bases not matched to a gene; V was cut back by 3 bases and J by 4 bases. Germline V gene data show CDR1 as SGHDT and CDR2 as YYEEEE. The CDR3 runs 16 residues. This chain's CDR3 is CASSSPETSGIYEQYF. CDR3 coding DNA: TGTGCCAGCAGCTCTCCGGAGACTAGCGGGATTTACGAGCAGTACTTC.